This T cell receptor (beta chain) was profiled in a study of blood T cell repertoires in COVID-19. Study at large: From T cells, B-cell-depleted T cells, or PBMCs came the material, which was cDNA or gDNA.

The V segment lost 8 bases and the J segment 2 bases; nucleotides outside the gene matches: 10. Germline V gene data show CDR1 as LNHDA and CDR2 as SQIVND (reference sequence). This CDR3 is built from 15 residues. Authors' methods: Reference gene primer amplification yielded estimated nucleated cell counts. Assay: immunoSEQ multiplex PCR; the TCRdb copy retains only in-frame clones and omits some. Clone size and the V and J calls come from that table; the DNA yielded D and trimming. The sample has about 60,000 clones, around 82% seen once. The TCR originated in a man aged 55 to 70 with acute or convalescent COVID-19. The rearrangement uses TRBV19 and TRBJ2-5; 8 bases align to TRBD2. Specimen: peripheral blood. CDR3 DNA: TGTGCCAGTCACGCCCGGGGGGGTCCACAAGAGACCCAGTACTTC. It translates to CASHARGGPQETQYF. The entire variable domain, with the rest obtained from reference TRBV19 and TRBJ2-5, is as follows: DGGITQSPKYLFRKEGQNVTLSCEQNLNHDAMYWYRQDPGQGLRLIYYSQIVNDFQKGDIAEGYSVSREKKESFPLTVTSAQKNPTAFYLCASHARGGPQETQYFGPGTRLLVL.